The 9 T cell receptor beta chains in this list originate from one sample, sequenced in a study of CXCR3-negative and CXCR3-positive naive CD8 T cells (dated by TCRdb to about 2019). General findings and caveats noted by the study authors: Compared with CXCR3-negative naive cells, CXCR3-positive naive cells had TRB CDR3s with higher hydrophobicity (lower Kidera factor 4), lower energy, and higher strength and volume indices.

What these receptors recognize is not known. These reads were obtained on a NextSeq 550. The Human TCR Profiling Kit (MiLaboratory) was used to prepare UMI-labeled 5' RACE TRB cDNA libraries. With the reads reprocessed by TCRdb, a single entry stands for each CDR3 protein sequence and no DNA is reported. This sample's table lists approximately 100,000 distinct CDR3 sequences. About 0.34% of the sample is held by the ten biggest clonotypes. Material: naive CXCR3+ CD8+ T cells from blood. Reading the label with the study, this specimen's cell subset or site is: CD45RO-CCR7+CD27+CD95- naive CD8+ T cells expressing CXCR3 (TNR3+). Receptors originate from a human donor in good health. Some clones in this sample may be carry-over from other donors' samples.

The rearrangement links TRBV4-1 to TRBJ1-2; TCRdb reports TRBD1, a call that lacks DNA to check it against. The germline V gene encodes CDR1 MGHRA and CDR2 YSYEKL. This CDR3 has 15 amino acids. Here the CDR3 reads CASSQRTGSNYGYTF.

The chain uses TRBV19 and TRBJ2-7; TCRdb designates TRBD1, a call that cannot be tested without DNA. The length of the CDR3 is 14 residues. The germline CDR1 and CDR2 sequences are LNHDA and SQIVND (reference sequence). The CDR3 loop is CASSPGQGGYEQYF.

V is TRBV9 and J is TRBJ2-6; TCRdb's D call of TRBD2 is untestable without DNA. Germline V gene lookup returns CDR1 SGDLS and CDR2 YYNGEE. The CDR3 contains 16 residues. CDR3 sequence reads: CASNAGWASGANVLTF. Full variable domain (missing parts from reference TRBV9 and TRBJ2-6): DSGVTQTPKHLITATGQRVTLRCSPRSGDLSVYWYQQSLDQGLQFLIQYYNGEERAKGNILERFSAQQFPDLHSELNLSSLELGDSALYFCASNAGWASGANVLTFGAGSRLTVL.

J is TRBJ1-5 and V is TRBV10-1; TCRdb designates TRBD1, a call that cannot be tested without DNA. This CDR3 has 18 amino acids. Germline CDR1 reads WNHNN; CDR2 reads SYGVQD (reference sequence). The CDR3 region is CASKGRGEKNLWNQPQHF.

J is TRBJ1-1 and V is TRBV29-1; the D gene TCRdb calls, TRBD1, cannot be checked with no DNA. Per germline, CDR1 SQVTM and CDR2 ANQGSEA. This CDR3 has 13 residues. The CDR3 loop reads CSVTGGSNTEAFF.

The gene calls are TRBV4-1 and TRBJ2-5; TCRdb outputs TRBD1, but without DNA this stays unchecked. Germline V lookup: CDR1 MGHRA, CDR2 YSYEKL. The CDR3 has 15 amino acids. CDR3 sequence: CASSRNRGHQETQYF.

The chain combines TRBV29-1 with TRBJ2-7; lacking DNA, the TRBD1 call made by TCRdb goes unchecked. Germline V CDR1 and CDR2: SQVTM, ANQGSEA. The CDR3 runs to 14 residues. The CDR3 loop is CSVGGTETYYEQYF.

This chain connects TRBV12-3 or TRBV12-4 to TRBJ2-7; TCRdb proposes TRBD2, but this gene call is untestable without DNA. This CDR3 has 15 amino acids. CDR3: CASSQLAGLVTEQYF.

The chain combines TRBV29-1 with TRBJ2-7. The CDR3 has 12 amino acids. From germline, CDR1 is SQVTM and CDR2 ANQGSEA. CDR3 amino acids: CSVEFQPYEQYF.